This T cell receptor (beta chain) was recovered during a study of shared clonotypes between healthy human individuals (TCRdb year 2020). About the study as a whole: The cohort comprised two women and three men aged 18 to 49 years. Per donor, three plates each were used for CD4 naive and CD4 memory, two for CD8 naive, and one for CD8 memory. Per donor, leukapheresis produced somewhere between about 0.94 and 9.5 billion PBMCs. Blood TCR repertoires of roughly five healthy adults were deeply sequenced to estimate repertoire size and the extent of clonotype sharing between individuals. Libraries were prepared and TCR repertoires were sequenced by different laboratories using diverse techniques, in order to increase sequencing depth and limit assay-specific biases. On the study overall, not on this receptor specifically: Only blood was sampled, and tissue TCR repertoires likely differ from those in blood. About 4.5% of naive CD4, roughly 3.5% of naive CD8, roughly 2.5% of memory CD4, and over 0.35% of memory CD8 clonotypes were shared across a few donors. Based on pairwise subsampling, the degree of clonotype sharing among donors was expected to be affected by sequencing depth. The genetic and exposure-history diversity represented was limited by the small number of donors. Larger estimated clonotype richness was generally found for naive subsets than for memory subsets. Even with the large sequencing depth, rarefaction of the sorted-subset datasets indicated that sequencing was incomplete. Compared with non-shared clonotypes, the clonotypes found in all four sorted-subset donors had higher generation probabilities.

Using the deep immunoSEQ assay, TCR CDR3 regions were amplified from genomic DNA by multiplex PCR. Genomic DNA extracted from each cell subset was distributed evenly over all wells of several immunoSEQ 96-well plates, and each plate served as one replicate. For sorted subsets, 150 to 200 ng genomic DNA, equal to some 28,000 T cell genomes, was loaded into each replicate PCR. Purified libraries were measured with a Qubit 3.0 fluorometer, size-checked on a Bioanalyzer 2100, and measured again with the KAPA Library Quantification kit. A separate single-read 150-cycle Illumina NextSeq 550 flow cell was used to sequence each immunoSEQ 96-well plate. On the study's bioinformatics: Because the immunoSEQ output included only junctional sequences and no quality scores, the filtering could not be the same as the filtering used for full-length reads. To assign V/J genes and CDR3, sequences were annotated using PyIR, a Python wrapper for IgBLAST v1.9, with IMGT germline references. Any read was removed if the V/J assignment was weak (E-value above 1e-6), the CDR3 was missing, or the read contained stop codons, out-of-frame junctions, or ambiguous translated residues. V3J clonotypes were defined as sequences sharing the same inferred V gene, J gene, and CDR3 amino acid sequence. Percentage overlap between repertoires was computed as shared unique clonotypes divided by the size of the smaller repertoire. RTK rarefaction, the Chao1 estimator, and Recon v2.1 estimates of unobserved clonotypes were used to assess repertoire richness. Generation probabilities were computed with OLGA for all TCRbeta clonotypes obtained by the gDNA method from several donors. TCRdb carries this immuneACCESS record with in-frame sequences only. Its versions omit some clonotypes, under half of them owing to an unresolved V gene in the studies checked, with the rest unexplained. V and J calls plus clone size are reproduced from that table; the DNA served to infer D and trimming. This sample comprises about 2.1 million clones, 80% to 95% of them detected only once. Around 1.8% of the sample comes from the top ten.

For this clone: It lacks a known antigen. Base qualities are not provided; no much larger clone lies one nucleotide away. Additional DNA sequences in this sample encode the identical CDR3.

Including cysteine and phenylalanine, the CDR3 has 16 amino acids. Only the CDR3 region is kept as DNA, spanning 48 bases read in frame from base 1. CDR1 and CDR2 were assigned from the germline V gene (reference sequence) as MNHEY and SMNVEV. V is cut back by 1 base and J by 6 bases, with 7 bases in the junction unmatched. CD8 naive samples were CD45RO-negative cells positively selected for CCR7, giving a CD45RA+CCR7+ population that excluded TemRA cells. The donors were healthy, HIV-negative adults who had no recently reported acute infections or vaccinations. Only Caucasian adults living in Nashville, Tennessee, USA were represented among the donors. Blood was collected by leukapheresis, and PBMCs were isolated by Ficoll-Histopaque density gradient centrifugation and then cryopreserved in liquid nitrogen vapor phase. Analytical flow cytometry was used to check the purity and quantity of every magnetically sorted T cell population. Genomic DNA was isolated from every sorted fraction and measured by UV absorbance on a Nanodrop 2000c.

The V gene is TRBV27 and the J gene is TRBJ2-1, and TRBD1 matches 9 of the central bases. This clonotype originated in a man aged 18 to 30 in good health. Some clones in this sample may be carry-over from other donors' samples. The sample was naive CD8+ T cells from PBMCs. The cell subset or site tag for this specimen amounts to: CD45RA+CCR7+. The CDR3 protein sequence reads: CASSLLMGQGPNEQFF. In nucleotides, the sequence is TGTGCCAGCAGTTTATTAATGGGACAGGGTCCCAATGAGCAGTTCTTC.